Each of the 27 T cell receptor beta chains below was sequenced from the same sample in a study of blood T cell repertoires in COVID-19. Repertoires were generated with immunoSEQ multiplex PCR, while TCRdb's copy carries only in-frame clones and drops some. This sample has 370,000 or so clones; 80% to 90% occur once, and the top ten carry around 1.3%. The sequenced material came from PBMCs or T cells enriched from blood (not recorded which). These receptors were obtained from a man aged 30-40 years who had recovered from COVID-19.

This chain uses TRBV5-4 with TRBJ1-2, with D tentatively TRBD1 (5 bases). V lost 3 bases and J lost 5, with 20 bases in between. This CDR3 comprises 16 residues. Germline loops: CDR1 SGHNT, CDR2 YYREEE (reference sequence). CDR3 loop: CASSSPSGGLIYGYTF. Written as DNA, the CDR3 is TGTGCCAGCAGCTCCCCCTCCGGGGGATTAATATATGGCTACACCTTC.

The rearrangement links TRBV5-1 to TRBJ1-5, with unresolved D. There are 15 residues in the CDR3. Germline V gene lookup returns CDR1 SGHRS and CDR2 YFSETQ. Trimming cost V 0 bases and J 9 bases, with 16 bases left between them. The CDR3 region is CASSLGGEGKGPQHF. The CDR3 DNA sequence: TGCGCCAGCAGCTTGGGGGGAGAGGGAAAAGGGCCCCAGCATTTT.

The chain combines TRBV30 with TRBJ2-5, with 7 bases fitting TRBD2. The CDR3 runs 16 residues. After removal of 4 bases from V and 5 bases from J, the junction contained 16 bases not matched to a gene. Germline lookup yields CDR1 GTSNPN and CDR2 SVGIG (reference sequence). In nucleotides, the CDR3 is TGTGCCTGGATTGGGAGCGGGGCCAAAAGGAGGGAGACCCAGTACTTC. Its translation: CAWIGSGAKRRETQYF.

In its sample, this clone was seen a few times. The chain has TRBV19 and TRBJ1-5, with 9 bases identical to TRBD1. The V and J ends lost 5 bases and 3 bases, in that order; junction bases with no gene match: 8. Germline V gene lookup returns CDR1 LNHDA and CDR2 SQIVND (reference sequence). There are 16 residues in the CDR3. The CDR3 spells CASSYPGQGSNQPQHF. Here the CDR3 DNA reads TGTGCCAGTAGTTACCCGGGACAGGGTTCCAATCAGCCCCAGCATTTT.

V is TRBV12-3 or TRBV12-4 and J is TRBJ2-7; 7 bases map to TRBD2. The CDR3 totals 11 residues. With V trimmed by 11 bases and J by 0 bases, 1 base remained unmatched. Written as DNA, the CDR3 is TGTGCCTCGGGGGGCTCCTACGAGCAGTACTTC. The encoded protein is CASGGSYEQYF.

The chain employs TRBV7-9 and TRBJ2-2; D call uncertain. Trimming took off 5 bases at V and 7 bases at J, with 5 bases between the two ends. The germline V gene encodes CDR1 SEHNR and CDR2 FQNEAQ (reference sequence). The CDR3 is made up of 11 amino acids. CDR3 sequence reads: CASSLSGELFF. The DNA of the CDR3 is TGTGCCAGCAGCCTAAGCGGGGAGCTGTTTTTT.

As to this clone: The identical CDR3 is also encoded by other nucleotide sequences in the sample. The chain links TRBV5-1 to TRBJ2-7; TRBD1 matches at 9 bases. Germline loops: CDR1 SGHRS, CDR2 YFSETQ. The CDR3 sequence is 14 residues long. V lost 3 bases and J lost 2; bases outside the gene matches: 3. The DNA for the CDR3 is TGCGCCAGCAGCTCAGGGACAGGGACCTACGAGCAGTACTTC. Amino acids: CASSSGTGTYEQYF.

J is TRBJ1-3 and V is TRBV2; D ambiguous. V was cut by 10 bases and J by 3 bases, with 7 bases left in between. The CDR3 is 11 amino acids. The germline V gene has CDR1 SNHLY and CDR2 FYNNEI. Written as DNA, the CDR3 is TGTGCCACTCTGAGTGGAAACACCATATATTTT. Translation: CATLSGNTIYF.

The CDR3 here is CASSDASSQFF. The CDR3 DNA reads as TGTGCCAGCAGCGACGCTAGTTCCCAGTTCTTC. This chain joins TRBV7-9 and TRBJ2-1, with D hard to call. Trimming removed 5 bases at V and 13 bases at J, with 12 bases between. The CDR3 runs 11 residues. Germline V gives CDR1 SEHNR, CDR2 FQNEAQ (reference sequence).

This rearrangement joins TRBV14 to TRBJ2-7; 8 nucleotides line up with TRBD1. The V gene's germline CDR1 is SGHDN and CDR2 FVKESK. The CDR3 is made up of 18 amino acids. Unmatched junction bases numbered 12, after V lost 0 bases and J lost 2 bases. The CDR3 bases are TGTGCCAGCAGCCAAGAAGTGACAGGGGAAGATGCCCCCTACGAGCAGTACTTC. Translation gives CASSQEVTGEDAPYEQYF.

The rearrangement joins TRBV10-3 to TRBJ2-5, with a possible D match to TRBD1 (6 bases). Germline assignment: CDR1 ENHRY and CDR2 SYGVKD. V dropped 5 bases and J dropped 5 bases, with 15 bases sitting between them. There are 14 residues in the CDR3. The CDR3 DNA reads as TGTGCCATCAGTTCACCGGACAGTTTGGAGACCCAGTACTTC. As protein: CAISSPDSLETQYF.

This clone has more than one count but fewer than ten. The genes are TRBV5-4 and TRBJ1-1, with 9 nucleotides matching TRBD1. This CDR3 has 14 amino acids. With 4 bases clipped from V and 3 bases from J, the junction kept 4 bases outside the gene matches. The germline V gene has CDR1 SGHNT and CDR2 YYREEE (reference sequence). The CDR3 coding sequence is TGTGCCAGCAGCGTGACAGGGGGGGACACTGAAGCTTTCTTT. Amino acid sequence: CASSVTGGDTEAFF. The full variable domain, rest sourced from reference TRBV5-4 and TRBJ1-1, is ETGVTQSPTHLIKTRGQQVTLRCSSQSGHNTVSWYQQALGQGPQFIFQYYREEENGRGNFPPRFSGLQFPNYSSELNVNALELDDSALYLCASSVTGGDTEAFFGQGTRLTVV.

The chain uses TRBV11-2 and TRBJ1-2, with TRBD1 identical over 9 bases. Germline V gene data show CDR1 as SGHAT and CDR2 as FQNNGV. Trimming took 6 bases from V and 7 from J; bases not matched to a gene: 12. The CDR3 length is 15 residues. CDR3 residues: CASRPGTTGGFGYTF. The CDR3 nucleotides are TGTGCCAGCAGGCCGGGGACGACAGGGGGATTTGGCTACACCTTC.

V and J are TRBV2 and TRBJ1-2; 9 positions agree with TRBD1. The V gene end was trimmed by 5 bases and the J gene end by 7 bases; junction bases not matched to a gene: 2. The CDR3 length is 12 residues. Germline lookup yields CDR1 SNHLY and CDR2 FYNNEI. CDR3 residues: CASSTGGTGYTF. CDR3 sequence (DNA): TGTGCCAGCAGTACAGGGGGCACTGGCTACACCTTC. The complete variable domain, with remaining parts taken from reference TRBV2 and TRBJ1-2, reads EPEVTQTPSHQVTQMGQEVILRCVPISNHLYFYWYRQILGQKVEFLVSFYNNEISEKSEIFDDQFSVERPDGSNFTLKIRSTKLEDSAMYFCASSTGGTGYTFGSGTRLTVV.

This rearrangement joins TRBV27 to TRBJ1-2; tentatively, D is TRBD1 (5 bases). V was trimmed by 5 bases and J by 2 bases, leaving 9 bases between them. The length of the CDR3 is 13 residues. The germline V gene has CDR1 MNHEY and CDR2 SMNVEV (reference sequence). CDR3 DNA sequence: TGTGCCAGCAGTGCCGGGGGGAACTATGGCTACACCTTC. It is translated as CASSAGGNYGYTF.

V is TRBV7-2 and J is TRBJ2-5, with 10 bases matching TRBD2. The CDR3 is 15 amino acids. CDR1 and CDR2 from the germline V gene are SGHTA and FQGNSA. V was clipped by 2 bases and J by 5 bases; unmatched bases: 5. CDR3 DNA: TGTGCCAGCAGCTTATCGTCGACTAGCGGGGAGACCCAGTACTTC. The encoded protein is CASSLSSTSGETQYF.

The chain has TRBV9 and TRBJ2-5; 7 bases agree with TRBD1. The CDR3 is 15 amino acids. J lost 2 bases, V lost 1 base, and 5 bases had no gene match. Germline values: CDR1 SGDLS, CDR2 YYNGEE. The CDR3, as DNA: TGTGCCAGCAGCGTACAGGGGGTTGGTCAAGAGACCCAGTACTTC. It specifies CASSVQGVGQETQYF. The variable domain in full, completed from reference TRBV9 and TRBJ2-5, reads DSGVTQTPKHLITATGQRVTLRCSPRSGDLSVYWYQQSLDQGLQFLIQYYNGEERAKGNILERFSAQQFPDLHSELNLSSLELGDSALYFCASSVQGVGQETQYFGPGTRLLVL.

The genes are TRBV5-3 and TRBJ1-5; D unresolved. TRBV5-3 is an open reading frame, and its role is uncertain. The length of the CDR3 is 16 residues. The V end was cut by 4 bases, the J end by 0 bases, with 14 bases between. In nucleotides, the CDR3 is TGTGCCAGAAGCCCCGACAACAGTTATAGCAATCAGCCCCAGCATTTT. This encodes CARSPDNSYSNQPQHF.

J is TRBJ1-2 and V is TRBV18, with TRBD1 matching over 7 bases. The V gene end was trimmed by 0 bases and the J gene end by 8 bases; junction bases not matched to a gene: 6. Germline V gene lookup returns CDR1 KGHSH and CDR2 LQKENI. CDR3 length equals 14 residues. The CDR3 region has the DNA TGTGCCAGCTCACCACCGGACAGGAGCGAAGGCTACACCTTC. The encoded protein is CASSPPDRSEGYTF.

The chain combines TRBV30 with TRBJ1-2; a weak D match, TRBD1 (5 bases). The CDR3 totals 14 residues. With 0 bases removed from V and 4 bases from J, the gap between germline ends came to 12 bases. The germline V gene has CDR1 GTSNPN and CDR2 SVGIG (reference sequence). Here the CDR3 reads CAWSVKGIGYGYTF. CDR3 DNA: TGTGCCTGGAGTGTAAAGGGGATCGGCTATGGCTACACCTTC.

This clone was seen just once. The CDR3 region is CASSGLAGGITDTQYF. The CDR3 DNA reads as TGTGCCAGCAGCGGACTAGCGGGGGGAATCACAGATACGCAGTATTTT. The rearrangement joins TRBV7-3 to TRBJ2-3, with 14 bases that match TRBD2. Per the germline V gene, CDR1 is SGHTA and CDR2 is FQGTGA. The J segment lost 2 bases and the V segment lost 5 bases, leaving 3 bases of the junction unmatched. CDR3 length equals 16 residues. Combining the CDR3 with reference TRBV7-3 and TRBJ2-3 gives the whole variable domain GAGVSQTPSNKVTEKGKYVELRCDPISGHTALYWYRQSLGQGPEFLIYFQGTGAADDSGLPNDRFFAVRPEGSVSTLKIQRTERGDSAVYLCASSGLAGGITDTQYFGPGTRLTVL.

This clone was found once. The rearrangement joins TRBV30 to TRBJ1-2; TRBD1 is a possible D gene (6 bases). Trimming cost V 0 bases and J 2 bases, with 13 bases left between them. The CDR3 consists of 15 residues. The germline gives CDR1 GTSNPN, CDR2 SVGIG (reference sequence). CDR3 in amino acids: CAWSVMTGNNYGYTF. CDR3 sequence (DNA): TGTGCCTGGAGTGTTATGACAGGCAACAACTATGGCTACACCTTC.

This clone was observed once. CDR3 sequence reads: CASSPPARVGDGYTF. CDR3 bases: TGTGCCAGCTCACCACCGGCCCGGGTAGGAGATGGCTACACCTTC. The V gene is TRBV18, the J gene TRBJ1-2; no reliable D call. This CDR3 has 15 amino acids. V was pared by 0 bases and J by 6 bases, with 14 bases between. Germline CDR1 and CDR2: KGHSH and LQKENI. The full variable domain, its missing parts supplied by reference TRBV18 and TRBJ1-2, is NAGVMQNPRHLVRRRGQEARLRCSPMKGHSHVYWYRQLPEEGLKFMVYLQKENIIDESGMPKERFSAEFPKEGPSILRIQQVVRGDSAAYFCASSPPARVGDGYTFGSGTRLTVV.

V usage is TRBV16 and J usage is TRBJ1-6; 9 nucleotides align to TRBD1. Germline V lookup: CDR1 KGHSY, CDR2 FQNENV. The CDR3 covers 16 residues. V lost 1 base to trimming and J lost 6 bases; unmatched junction nucleotides: 4. The DNA of the CDR3 is TGTGCCAGCAGCCAATTCAGGGACAGGGCTAATTCACCCCTCCACTTT. Protein product: CASSQFRDRANSPLHF.

The CDR3 DNA follows: TGTGCCAGCAGTTTATTAGGGGGGGACAGGGGCCCGCGGGAGCAGTACTTC. Encoded protein: CASSLLGGDRGPREQYF. The chain carries TRBV28 and TRBJ2-7, with TRBD1 matching 10 bases. The V segment lost 1 base and the J segment 7 bases; nucleotides outside the gene matches: 13. Germline-derived CDR1 and CDR2 are MDHEN and SYDVKM. This CDR3 region has 17 residues.

The rearrangement joins TRBV14 to TRBJ1-6, with 7 nucleotides matching TRBD1. The CDR3 consists of 15 residues. V lost 4 bases to trimming and J lost 4 bases; unmatched junction nucleotides: 4. Per the germline V gene, CDR1 is SGHDN and CDR2 is FVKESK. The CDR3 loop is CASSRVGQYNSPLHF. In DNA, the CDR3 is TGTGCCAGCAGCCGCGTGGGACAGTATAATTCACCCCTCCACTTT.

The rearrangement uses TRBV29-1 and TRBJ1-1, with D hard to call. CDR1 and CDR2 from the germline V gene are SQVTM and ANQGSEA. The length of the CDR3 is 14 residues. V lost 6 bases, J lost 8 bases, and 22 bases lay in between. The CDR3 spells CSVILPGGGLEAFF. CDR3 nucleotides: TGCAGCGTCATTCTTCCCGGCGGAGGGTTAGAAGCTTTCTTT.